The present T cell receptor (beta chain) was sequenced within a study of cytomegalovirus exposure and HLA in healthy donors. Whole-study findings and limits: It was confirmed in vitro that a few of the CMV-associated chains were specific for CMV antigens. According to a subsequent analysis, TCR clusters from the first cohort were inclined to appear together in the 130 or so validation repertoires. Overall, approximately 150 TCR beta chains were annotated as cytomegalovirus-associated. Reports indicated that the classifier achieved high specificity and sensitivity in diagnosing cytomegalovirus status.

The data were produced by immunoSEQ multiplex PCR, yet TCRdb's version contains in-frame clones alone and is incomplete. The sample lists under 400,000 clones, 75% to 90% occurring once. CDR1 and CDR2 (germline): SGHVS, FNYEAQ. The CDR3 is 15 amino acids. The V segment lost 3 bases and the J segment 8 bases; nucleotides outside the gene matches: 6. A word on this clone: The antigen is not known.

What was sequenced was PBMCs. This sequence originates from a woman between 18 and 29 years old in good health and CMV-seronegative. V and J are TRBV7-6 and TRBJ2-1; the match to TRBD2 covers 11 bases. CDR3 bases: TGTGCCAGCAGCTTTAGCGGGAGGGCCGTATATGAGCAGTTCTTC. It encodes CASSFSGRAVYEQFF.